This T cell receptor beta chain was sequenced for a study of CXCR3-negative and CXCR3-positive naive CD8 T cells. Study findings and constraints: For naive cells, CXCR3-negative and CXCR3-positive subsets had similar TRBV-TRBJ usage; for memory cells, usage differed. When CXCR3-positive naive cells were set against CXCR3-negative naive cells, the former had more hydrophobic TRB CDR3s. PBMCs showed partially decreased CXCR3 expression after cryopreservation, and most assays used fresh PBMCs.

Naive cells were sorted as CD45RO-, CCR7+, CD27+ and CD95-. Germline V gene lookup returns CDR1 SGHVS and CDR2 FQNEAQ. The CDR3 runs 15 residues. It was by 5' RACE with UMI labels that the TRB cDNA libraries were prepared. TCRdb re-called the 5' RACE reads, yielding one record per CDR3 amino acid sequence without DNA. The sample data list some 99,000 distinct CDR3 sequences. A word on this clonotype: Antigen specificity is unknown.

Sample: naive CXCR3+ CD8+ T cells from blood. Subset in this sample: CD45RO-CCR7+CD27+CD95- naive CD8+ T cells expressing CXCR3 (TNR3+). The sequence derives from a human donor in good health. Some clones in this sample may be carry-over from other donors' samples. This chain connects TRBV7-8 to TRBJ1-1; as DNA is missing, the TRBD1 call by TCRdb cannot be tested. The CDR3 sequence: CASSLDGTGNTEAFF.